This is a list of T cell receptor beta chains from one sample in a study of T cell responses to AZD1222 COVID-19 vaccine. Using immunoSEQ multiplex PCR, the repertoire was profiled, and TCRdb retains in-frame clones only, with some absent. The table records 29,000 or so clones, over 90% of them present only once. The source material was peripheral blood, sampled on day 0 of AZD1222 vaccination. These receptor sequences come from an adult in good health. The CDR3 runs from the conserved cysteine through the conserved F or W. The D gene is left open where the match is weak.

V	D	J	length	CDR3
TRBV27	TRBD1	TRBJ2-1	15	CASIRNRGIYNEQFF
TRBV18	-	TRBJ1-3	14	CASSPIGPPDTIYF
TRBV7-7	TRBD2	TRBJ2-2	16	CASSLGSGVNTGELFF
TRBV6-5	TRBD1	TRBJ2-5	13	CASRGTGRKTQYF
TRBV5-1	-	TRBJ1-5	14	CASSLDSQHQPQHF
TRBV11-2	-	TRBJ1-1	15	CASSFWSVGGTEAFF
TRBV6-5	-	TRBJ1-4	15	CASSTTELRGEKLFF
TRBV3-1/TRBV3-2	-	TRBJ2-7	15	CASSQDGGGLYEQYF
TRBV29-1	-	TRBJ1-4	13	CSVARRVGEKLFF
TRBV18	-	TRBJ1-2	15	CASSPVKSPNYGYTF
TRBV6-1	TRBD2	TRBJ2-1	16	CASSEVVGWGGNEQFF
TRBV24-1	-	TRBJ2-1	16	CATSDLSGSPMNEQFF
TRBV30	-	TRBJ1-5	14	CAWSVVEGDQPQHF
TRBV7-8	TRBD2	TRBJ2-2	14	CASSLAGGIGELFF
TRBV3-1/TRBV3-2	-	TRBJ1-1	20	CASSQALVKGRVGSYTEAFF
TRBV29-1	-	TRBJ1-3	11	CSVEAGNTIYF
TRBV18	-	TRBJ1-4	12	CASSPSGGKLFF